Below, 29 T cell receptor beta chains from the same sample are listed, as sequenced in a study of blood T cell repertoires in COVID-19. The method was immunoSEQ multiplex PCR; TCRdb's version includes in-frame clones alone and lacks a portion of them. Among 210,000 or so clones listed, nearly 90% were seen once. Sequencing was performed on peripheral blood. Receptors were obtained from a man aged 50 to 60 with acute or convalescent COVID-19.

The chain couples TRBV2 to TRBJ2-3; D call uncertain. The V end lost 6 bases, the J end lost 0 bases, and 10 bases lay between the germline ends. Germline lookup yields CDR1 SNHLY and CDR2 FYNNEI. The CDR3 is 14 amino acids. CDR3 DNA: TGTGCCAGCAGGCCGTCCACTAGCACAGATACGCAGTATTTT. This sequence encodes CASRPSTSTDTQYF.

The gene calls are TRBV11-2 and TRBJ1-5; unclear D gene. The V end lost 1 base, the J end lost 3 bases, and 10 bases lay between the germline ends. Germline V gene sequence: CDR1 SGHAT, CDR2 FQNNGV. The CDR3 is 15 amino acids. The CDR3: CASSLGTQINQPQHF. CDR3 coding DNA: TGTGCCAGCAGCTTAGGTACCCAGATCAATCAGCCCCAGCATTTT.

The V and J genes are TRBV19 and TRBJ1-2; 10 bases fit TRBD1. The CDR3 spans 14 residues. The V segment lost 5 bases and the J segment 6 bases; nucleotides outside the gene matches: 6. CDR1 is LNHDA, CDR2 SQIVND, per germline (reference sequence). CDR3 loop: CASSVGQGGNGYTF. The CDR3 bases are TGTGCCAGTAGTGTCGGACAGGGGGGAAATGGCTACACCTTC. Full variable domain (missing parts from reference TRBV19 and TRBJ1-2): DGGITQSPKYLFRKEGQNVTLSCEQNLNHDAMYWYRQDPGQGLRLIYYSQIVNDFQKGDIAEGYSVSREKKESFPLTVTSAQKNPTAFYLCASSVGQGGNGYTFGSGTRLTVV.

The rearrangement uses TRBV10-3 and TRBJ2-7, with TRBD2 identical over 8 bases. Per the germline V gene, CDR1 is ENHRY and CDR2 is SYGVKD. This CDR3 has 15 amino acids. Unmatched junction bases numbered 9, after V lost 6 bases and J lost 2 bases. The CDR3 spells CAIRSGTSGAYEQYV. The CDR3 coding sequence is TGTGCCATCAGATCGGGAACTAGCGGAGCCTACGAGCAGTACGTC.

V usage is TRBV19 and J usage is TRBJ1-2; possible D gene TRBD1, 5 bases. V gave up 9 bases and J gave up 0 bases, with 23 bases separating them. Germline V gives CDR1 LNHDA, CDR2 SQIVND (reference sequence). The CDR3 is 17 amino acids. The CDR3 DNA is TGTGCCAGCGGGACTAAGAGAGGGAGAATCGCTAACTATGGCTACACCTTC. This encodes CASGTKRGRIANYGYTF.

The rearrangement joins TRBV19 to TRBJ2-7; TRBD2 matches 11 bases. Per the germline V gene, CDR1 is LNHDA and CDR2 is SQIVND (reference sequence). The CDR3 spans 19 residues. V shed 9 bases, J shed 3 bases, and the junction held 22 bases outside the gene matches. In nucleotides, the CDR3 is TGTGCCAGCTCCCCATTGGACAGGGATCCTAGCGGGAGGTTCTACGAGCAGTACTTC. Protein product: CASSPLDRDPSGRFYEQYF. Combining the CDR3 with reference TRBV19 and TRBJ2-7 gives the whole variable domain DGGITQSPKYLFRKEGQNVTLSCEQNLNHDAMYWYRQDPGQGLRLIYYSQIVNDFQKGDIAEGYSVSREKKESFPLTVTSAQKNPTAFYLCASSPLDRDPSGRFYEQYFGPGTRLTVT.

The chain has TRBV7-8 and TRBJ1-1; no definite D call. V gave up 5 bases and J gave up 0 bases, with 25 bases separating them. Germline CDR1 and CDR2: SGHVS and FQNEAQ. This CDR3 has 19 residues. CDR3 in DNA: TGTGCCAGCAGCCCCCGGGCCGCCGGGGAGGGAATTATGAACACTGAAGCTTTCTTT. Its translation: CASSPRAAGEGIMNTEAFF.

The V gene is TRBV7-3, the J gene TRBJ2-2, with TRBD2 matching over 7 bases. Trimming cost V 3 bases and J 7 bases; bases outside gene matches: 11. The germline V gene has CDR1 SGHTA and CDR2 FQGTGA. This CDR3 comprises 16 residues. The CDR3 here is CASSLGVSGMSGELFF. The DNA of the CDR3 is TGTGCCAGCAGCTTGGGCGTGAGCGGGATGAGCGGGGAGCTGTTTTTT.

The gene calls are TRBV9 and TRBJ1-4; TRBD1 is a possible D gene (6 bases). CDR1 is SGDLS and CDR2 is YYNGEE in the germline V gene. The CDR3 runs 16 residues. Trimming left V 5 bases short and J 7 bases short, with 21 bases between. The CDR3: CASSPTGTPAGEKLFF. The CDR3 DNA sequence: TGTGCCAGCAGTCCTACGGGGACACCGGCGGGTGAAAAACTGTTTTTT.

This clone showed up just once. The CDR3, as DNA: TGCGCCAGCAGCCAAGAGGACGGGAATGGCTACACCTTC. Encoded protein: CASSQEDGNGYTF. J is TRBJ1-2 and V is TRBV4-1; D call uncertain. This CDR3 comprises 13 residues. V was shortened by 0 bases and J by 6 bases, with 8 bases between the two germline ends. Per germline, CDR1 MGHRA and CDR2 YSYEKL.

The V call is TRBV7-3, the J call TRBJ2-3; TRBD2 might be the D (5 bases). The germline gives CDR1 SGHTA, CDR2 FQGTGA. CDR3 size: 13 residues. V was shortened by 5 bases and J by 4 bases, with 10 bases between the two germline ends. CDR3 region: CASSPPAADTQYF. The CDR3 nucleotides read TGTGCCAGCAGCCCCCCAGCGGCAGATACGCAGTATTTT.

The rearrangement uses TRBV29-1 and TRBJ2-2; a weak D match, TRBD1 (8 bases). CDR3 length: 17 amino acids. Trimming stripped 7 bases from V and 2 bases from J, with 23 bases between. Germline assignment: CDR1 SQVTM and CDR2 ANQGSEA. DNA for the CDR3: TGCAGCGCCGGAAGAGCGGGGACAGGAGGAAACACCGGGGAGCTGTTTTTT. Translating gives CSAGRAGTGGNTGELFF.

The rearrangement links TRBV5-6 to TRBJ2-7; D perhaps matches TRBD2 (5 bases). Trimming removed 3 bases at V and 0 bases at J, with 10 bases between. The V gene's germline CDR1 is SGHDT and CDR2 YYEEEE. CDR3 size: 14 residues. In nucleotides, the CDR3 is TGTGCCAGCAGCTCGGGAATAAGCTCCTACGAGCAGTACTTC. It translates to CASSSGISSYEQYF.

This clone was counted only a few times. The rearrangement uses TRBV7-2 and TRBJ2-3, with D possibly being TRBD2 (6 bases). The V end lost 1 base, the J end lost 2 bases, and 16 bases lay between the germline ends. Germline loops: CDR1 SGHTA, CDR2 FQGNSA. This CDR3 is built from 17 residues. CDR3 protein: CASSLGYSGPSTDTQYF. The CDR3, as DNA: TGTGCCAGCAGCTTAGGGTATAGCGGACCTTCCACAGATACGCAGTATTTT. The whole variable domain, remainder taken from reference TRBV7-2 and TRBJ2-3, is GAGVSQSPSNKVTEKGKDVELRCDPISGHTALYWYRQSLGQGLEFLIYFQGNSAPDKSGLPSDRFSAERTGGSVSTLTIQRTQQEDSAVYLCASSLGYSGPSTDTQYFGPGTRLTVL.

V is TRBV24-1 and J is TRBJ2-7, with 8 bases lining up with TRBD1. Germline V lookup: CDR1 KGHDR, CDR2 SFDVKD. Trimming cost V 2 bases and J 5 bases; bases outside gene matches: 10. This CDR3 spans 16 amino acids. The CDR3 sequence is CATSDSGAGGRNEQYF. The CDR3, as DNA: TGTGCCACCAGTGATTCCGGGGCAGGGGGCAGGAACGAGCAGTACTTC.

The V call is TRBV5-1, the J call TRBJ2-7; the match to TRBD2 covers 7 bases. Germline V gene data show CDR1 as SGHRS and CDR2 as YFSETQ. V was clipped by 4 bases and J by 2 bases; unmatched bases: 15. The CDR3 runs to 17 residues. The chain's CDR3 is CASSHQPGGEGTYEQYV. For the CDR3, the DNA is TGCGCCAGCAGCCACCAACCCGGAGGGGAGGGAACCTACGAGCAGTACGTC.

The chain is built from TRBV28 and TRBJ1-6; 10 nucleotides align to TRBD1. This CDR3 contains 15 residues. In germline, CDR1 is MDHEN, CDR2 SYDVKM. With 2 bases clipped from V and 13 bases from J, the junction kept 8 bases outside the gene matches. The chain's CDR3 is CASSLGDRGLSPLHF. The CDR3 DNA follows: TGTGCCAGCAGTTTAGGGGACAGGGGCCTAAGTCCCCTCCACTTT.

The chain employs TRBV11-3 and TRBJ2-1; 8 bases line up with TRBD2. Trimming removed 5 bases from V and 2 bases from J; junction bases left unmatched: 2. The germline CDR1 and CDR2 sequences are SGHNT and YENEEA. The CDR3 spans 14 residues. This chain's CDR3 is CASSISGTYNEQFF. As DNA, the CDR3 is TGTGCCAGCAGCATTAGCGGGACCTACAATGAGCAGTTCTTC.

The genes are TRBV2 and TRBJ1-5, with TRBD1 as a possible D gene (6 bases). The CDR3 extends over 16 amino acids. Trimming left V 2 bases short and J 2 bases short, with 13 bases between. Germline CDR1 reads SNHLY; CDR2 reads FYNNEI. CDR3 residues: CASSEILAGGNQPQHF. DNA of the CDR3: TGTGCCAGCAGTGAAATTCTGGCAGGGGGCAATCAGCCCCAGCATTTT.

This clone has more than one count but fewer than ten. J is TRBJ1-5 and V is TRBV6-5; 8 bases are shared with TRBD1. Germline CDR1 is MNHEY and CDR2 is SVGAGI. CDR3 size: 15 residues. The V and J ends lost 6 bases and 2 bases, in that order; junction bases with no gene match: 6. The CDR3 protein is CASRKPDRGNQPQHF. For the CDR3, the DNA is TGTGCCAGCAGGAAACCGGACAGGGGCAATCAGCCCCAGCATTTT.

This clone was counted once. CDR3 sequence reads: CASSQGQDSYEQYF. The CDR3 bases are TGCGCCAGCAGCCAGGGACAGGACTCCTACGAGCAGTACTTC. V usage is TRBV4-1 and J usage is TRBJ2-7; 8 bases line up with TRBD1. In germline, CDR1 is MGHRA, CDR2 YSYEKL. The CDR3 is 14 residues long. The trim removed 3 bases at V and 0 bases at J, leaving 1 base unmatched.

CDR3 region: CASSIQGAGNTIYF. CDR3 coding DNA: TGTGCCAGCAGTATACAGGGAGCTGGAAACACCATATATTTT. The chain recombines TRBV27 with TRBJ1-3, with D possibly being TRBD1 (6 bases). There are 14 residues in the CDR3. Germline V gene lookup returns CDR1 MNHEY and CDR2 SMNVEV (reference sequence). V lost 5 bases and J lost 2, with 10 bases in between.

The V and J genes are TRBV28 and TRBJ1-2; a weak D match, TRBD1 (5 bases). CDR1 is MDHEN and CDR2 is SYDVKM in the germline V gene. Trimming left V 6 bases short and J 4 bases short, with 12 bases between. The CDR3 has 13 amino acids. The CDR3 loop is CASSATGPYGYTF. CDR3 DNA sequence: TGTGCCAGCAGCGCAACAGGCCCCTATGGCTACACCTTC.

This clone has more than one count but fewer than ten. The J gene is TRBJ1-1, the V gene TRBV2; 8 positions match TRBD1. V lost 7 bases and J lost 8; bases outside the gene matches: 9. The CDR3 length is 13 residues. CDR1 is SNHLY and CDR2 is FYNNEI in the germline V gene. The CDR3 loop reads CASNPQGGGEAFF. CDR3 DNA sequence: TGTGCCAGCAATCCACAGGGGGGCGGGGAAGCTTTCTTT. Supplemented by reference TRBV2 and TRBJ1-1, the full variable domain reads EPEVTQTPSHQVTQMGQEVILRCVPISNHLYFYWYRQILGQKVEFLVSFYNNEISEKSEIFDDQFSVERPDGSNFTLKIRSTKLEDSAMYFCASNPQGGGEAFFGQGTRLTVV.

J is TRBJ2-5 and V is TRBV5-5; 9 bases agree with TRBD2. The CDR3 has 17 residues. Unmatched junction bases numbered 18, after V lost 7 bases and J lost 5 bases. CDR1 and CDR2 from the germline V gene are SGHKS and YYEKEE (reference sequence). CDR3 nucleotide sequence: TGTGCCAGCTATATAAGGGCTAGCGGGGCCGCCGGGGAGACCCAGTACTTC. It codes for CASYIRASGAAGETQYF.

This chain uses TRBV4-1 with TRBJ2-2; maybe TRBD1 (6 bases). The CDR3 covers 18 residues. Deletions cut 0 bases from V and 0 bases from J, with 14 bases between. Germline lookup yields CDR1 MGHRA and CDR2 YSYEKL. DNA for the CDR3: TGCGCCAGCAGCCAAGATCCAGGGGCCTATTCGAACACCGGGGAGCTGTTTTTT. It translates to CASSQDPGAYSNTGELFF.

V and J are TRBV9 and TRBJ2-1; 8 bases map to TRBD1. Germline V gene data show CDR1 as SGDLS and CDR2 as YYNGEE. CDR3 size: 14 residues. J was trimmed by 8 bases and V by 3 bases; bases with no gene match: 7. CDR3 amino acids: CASSATGGWDEQFF. The CDR3, as DNA: TGTGCCAGCAGCGCCACAGGGGGTTGGGATGAGCAGTTCTTC. The full variable domain, its missing parts supplied by reference TRBV9 and TRBJ2-1, is DSGVTQTPKHLITATGQRVTLRCSPRSGDLSVYWYQQSLDQGLQFLIQYYNGEERAKGNILERFSAQQFPDLHSELNLSSLELGDSALYFCASSATGGWDEQFFGPGTRLTVL.

The chain joins TRBV6-6 to TRBJ2-3, with 11 nucleotides matching TRBD2. After removal of 6 bases from V and 2 bases from J, the junction contained 7 bases not matched to a gene. Germline V gives CDR1 MNHNY, CDR2 SVGAGI (reference sequence). The CDR3 is made up of 16 amino acids. CDR3 sequence: CASRLLAGGHTDTQYF. CDR3 bases: TGTGCCAGCAGATTGCTAGCGGGGGGACACACAGATACGCAGTATTTT.

The chain is built from TRBV28 and TRBJ1-2, with 9 positions matching TRBD1. The V gene's germline CDR1 is MDHEN and CDR2 SYDVKM. The CDR3 covers 13 residues. V lost 6 bases to trimming and J lost 6 bases; unmatched junction nucleotides: 5. CDR3 amino acids: CASRWTGEDGYTF. The DNA for the CDR3 is TGTGCCAGCAGGTGGACAGGGGAGGATGGCTACACCTTC.